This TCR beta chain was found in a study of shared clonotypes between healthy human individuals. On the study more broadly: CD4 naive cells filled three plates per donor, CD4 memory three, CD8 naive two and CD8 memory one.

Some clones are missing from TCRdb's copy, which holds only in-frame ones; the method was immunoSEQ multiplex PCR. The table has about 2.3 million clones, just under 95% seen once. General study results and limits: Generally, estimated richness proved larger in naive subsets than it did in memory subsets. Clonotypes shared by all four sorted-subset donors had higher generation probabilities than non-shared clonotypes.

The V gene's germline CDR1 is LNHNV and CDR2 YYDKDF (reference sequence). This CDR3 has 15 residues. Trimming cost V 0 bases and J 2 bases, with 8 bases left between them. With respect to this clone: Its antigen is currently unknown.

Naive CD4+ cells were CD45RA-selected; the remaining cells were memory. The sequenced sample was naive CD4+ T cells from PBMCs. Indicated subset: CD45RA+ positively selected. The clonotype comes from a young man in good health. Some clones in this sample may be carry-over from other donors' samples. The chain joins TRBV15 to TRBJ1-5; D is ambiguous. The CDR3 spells CATSREVLGNQPQHF. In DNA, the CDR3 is TGTGCCACCAGCAGAGAGGTGTTGGGCAATCAGCCCCAGCATTTT.